This T cell receptor beta chain was captured in a study of cytomegalovirus exposure and HLA in healthy donors. Study results and limitations: Sequence variants that were highly shared formed a cluster that was likely a sequencing artifact. Sequencing depth across donors, presence/absence analyses assumed, was roughly uniform. In an earlier analysis, most TCR beta V segments were productive about 87% or about 30% of the time. Associated with cytomegalovirus, according to the listing, were approximately 160 TCR beta chains.

A remark on this clone: Antigen: not known.

The PCR ran on 60 Vbeta and 13 Jbeta primers. TCRdb's table, derived via immunoSEQ multiplex PCR, lists solely in-frame clones and lacks some. The profile shows approximately 170,000 clones, over 65% of them singletons. Unmatched junction bases numbered 6, after V lost 3 bases and J lost 4 bases. The CDR3 spans 15 residues. Germline V gene lookup returns CDR1 SGHNT and CDR2 YYREEE (reference sequence). The sample consisted of PBMCs. The genes are TRBV5-4 and TRBJ2-2; TRBD1 aligns across 7 bases. The sequence was obtained from a female donor in good health and CMV-seronegative. CDR3 in amino acids: CASSSGQSVTGELFF. CDR3 bases: TGTGCCAGCAGCTCGGGACAGTCGGTCACCGGGGAGCTGTTTTTT. The entire variable domain, with the rest obtained from reference TRBV5-4 and TRBJ2-2, is as follows: ETGVTQSPTHLIKTRGQQVTLRCSSQSGHNTVSWYQQALGQGPQFIFQYYREEENGRGNFPPRFSGLQFPNYSSELNVNALELDDSALYLCASSSGQSVTGELFFGEGSRLTVL.